This TCR beta chain stems from a study of cytomegalovirus exposure and HLA in healthy donors. The assay was immunoSEQ multiplex PCR, and TCRdb's table has in-frame clones only and misses some. This sample has about 44,000 clones, with 80% to 95% found just once. The sequence was collected from a woman aged 18-30 years in good health and CMV-seronegative. The sample was PBMCs.

The CDR3 loop is CAWSVGLGGNTEAFF. The CDR3 DNA sequence: TGTGCCTGGAGTGTCGGCCTCGGGGGAAACACTGAAGCTTTCTTT. The V call is TRBV30, the J call TRBJ1-1; D perhaps matches TRBD1 (5 bases). The germline gives CDR1 GTSNPN, CDR2 SVGIG (reference sequence). The CDR3 has 15 residues. The V gene lost 0 bases and the J gene lost 2 bases, with 13 bases spanning the gap.